The source of this T cell receptor (beta chain) is a study of blood T cell repertoires in COVID-19. The CDR3 consists of 18 residues. The V gene lost 4 bases and the J gene lost 0 bases, with 16 bases spanning the gap. In germline, CDR1 is SNHLY, CDR2 FYNNEI. Method: immunoSEQ multiplex PCR; TCRdb's copy keeps in-frame clones and lacks some. The sample lists 70,000 to 95,000 clones, roughly 86% seen once, with roughly 6.6% in the top ten. The chain joins TRBV2 to TRBJ2-6, with D tentatively TRBD2 (6 bases). Sequencing was done on a sample of peripheral blood. The clonotype originates from a man aged 65-85 years with acute or convalescent COVID-19. The CDR3 bases are TGTGCCAGCAGTGGTTCAGGAGGGAGAAGCTCTGGGGCCAACGTCCTGACTTTC. This codes for CASSGSGGRSSGANVLTF.